The text below deals with one T cell receptor beta chain. These data are taken from a study of shared clonotypes between healthy human individuals. The length of the CDR3 is 13 residues. The V end lost 2 bases, the J end lost 6 bases, and 9 bases lay between the germline ends. CDR1 and CDR2 (germline): SGDLS, YYNGEE. The repertoire was sequenced with immunoSEQ multiplex PCR; TCRdb's copy has only in-frame clones and lacks some. The profile shows fewer than 650,000 clones, around 77% of them singletons. Sequenced input: PBMCs. The origin of this receptor is a woman in her thirties or forties in good health. Some clones in this sample may be carry-over from other donors' samples. This chain uses TRBV9 with TRBJ1-5; possible D gene TRBD1, 6 bases. The CDR3, as DNA: TGTGCCAGCAGCGTGGAGGGGGGTCAGCCCCAGCATTTT. It codes for CASSVEGGQPQHF.